This TCR beta chain was recorded in a study of blood T cell repertoires in COVID-19. Assay used: immunoSEQ multiplex PCR; TCRdb lists only in-frame clones, some missing. The sample consists of approximately 210,000 clones, just under 85% of them appearing once. The germline V gene has CDR1 LNHDA and CDR2 SQIVND (reference sequence). The V gene end was trimmed by 4 bases and the J gene end by 4 bases; junction bases not matched to a gene: 9. The CDR3 runs to 16 residues. The chain is built from TRBV19 and TRBJ2-3; 9 bases fit TRBD2. The clonotype was recovered from a woman in her 50s with active or convalescent COVID-19. What was sequenced was peripheral blood. Written as DNA, the CDR3 is TGTGCCAGTAGTAATAGCGGGAGAGTGGGAGCAGATACGCAGTATTTT. Protein product: CASSNSGRVGADTQYF. Complete variable domain (other parts from reference TRBV19 and TRBJ2-3): DGGITQSPKYLFRKEGQNVTLSCEQNLNHDAMYWYRQDPGQGLRLIYYSQIVNDFQKGDIAEGYSVSREKKESFPLTVTSAQKNPTAFYLCASSNSGRVGADTQYFGPGTRLTVL.